These 23 T cell receptor beta chains were sequenced from one sample in a study of blood T cell repertoires in COVID-19. Method: immunoSEQ multiplex PCR; TCRdb's copy keeps in-frame clones and lacks some. The table lists more than 250,000 clones, around 85% of them singletons. Source material: peripheral blood. The receptors shown here come from a man aged 45 to 65 with active or convalescent COVID-19.

This sequence joins TRBV28 and TRBJ2-7; a weak D match, TRBD1 (5 bases). Germline CDR1 reads MDHEN; CDR2 reads SYDVKM. V was pared by 8 bases and J by 3 bases, with 14 bases between. CDR3 length: 13 residues. The CDR3 loop is CASRVDRNYEQYF. In DNA, the CDR3 is TGTGCCAGCCGAGTCGACAGAAACTACGAGCAGTACTTC.

This clone was detected a few times. CDR3 sequence: CASSATASGSNEQFF. In nucleotides, the CDR3 is TGTGCCAGCAGTGCAACGGCTAGCGGTAGCAATGAGCAGTTCTTC. The chain recombines TRBV25-1 with TRBJ2-1, with TRBD2 matching over 7 bases. Germline CDR1 MGHDK, CDR2 SYGVNS. V dropped 4 bases and J dropped 6; count of bases not matched to a gene: 9. This CDR3 contains 15 residues.

The J gene is TRBJ1-5, the V gene TRBV7-8; D unresolved. Looked up from germline, CDR1 is SGHVS and CDR2 is FQNEAQ. The CDR3 sequence is 15 residues long. Trimming stripped 1 base from V and 5 bases from J, with 12 bases between. The CDR3 sequence is CASSLGARRYQPQHF. DNA for the CDR3: TGTGCCAGCAGCTTAGGGGCCCGAAGGTATCAGCCCCAGCATTTT.

The chain is built from TRBV12-5 and TRBJ1-1; D might be TRBD1 (5 bases). In germline, CDR1 is LGHNT, CDR2 FRNRAP. The CDR3 extends over 15 amino acids. With 5 bases removed from V and 0 bases from J, the gap between germline ends came to 13 bases. In DNA, the CDR3 is TGTGCTAGTGGTACCCGCGGGGGGTTGAACACTGAAGCTTTCTTT. Translating gives CASGTRGGLNTEAFF. Combining the CDR3 with reference TRBV12-5 and TRBJ1-1 gives the whole variable domain DARVTQTPRHKVTEMGQEVTMRCQPILGHNTVFWYRQTMMQGLELLAYFRNRAPLDDSGMPKDRFSAEMPDATLATLKIQPSEPRDSAVYFCASGTRGGLNTEAFFGQGTRLTVV.

This clone came up once. This rearrangement joins TRBV19 to TRBJ2-3; D is uncertain. Between the trimmed V and J ends, which lost 3 bases and 1 base, there was a span of 14 bases. The germline gives CDR1 LNHDA, CDR2 SQIVND (reference sequence). CDR3 size: 16 residues. The CDR3 protein is CASSIQAPLGTDTQYF. The CDR3 region has the DNA TGTGCCAGTAGTATTCAGGCCCCCTTAGGCACAGATACGCAGTATTTT.

The chain couples TRBV30 to TRBJ1-4; TRBD1 agrees at 7 bases. V was pared by 0 bases and J by 4 bases, with 5 bases of the junction left unmatched. The CDR3 contains 15 residues. Germline CDR1 reads GTSNPN; CDR2 reads SVGIG (reference sequence). Here the CDR3 DNA reads TGTGCCTGGAGTGTACCGGGACAGCTTAATGAAAAACTGTTTTTT. This sequence encodes CAWSVPGQLNEKLFF.

This chain connects TRBV27 to TRBJ2-7; 7 bases are shared with TRBD2. The junction had 14 bases not matched to a gene; V was cut back by 7 bases and J by 5 bases. In germline, CDR1 is MNHEY, CDR2 SMNVEV (reference sequence). This CDR3 is built from 15 residues. In DNA form, the CDR3 reads TGTGCCAGCATAATCGGTGGGAGGGCCCGGGACGAGCAGTACTTC. Protein product: CASIIGGRARDEQYF.

This chain links TRBV4-1 with TRBJ2-3; TRBD2 agrees at 7 bases. The CDR3 spans 16 residues. V was clipped by 2 bases and J by 4 bases; unmatched bases: 9. Looked up from germline, CDR1 is MGHRA and CDR2 is YSYEKL. CDR3 amino acids: CASSQLGLVPSDTQYF. In DNA form, the CDR3 reads TGCGCCAGCAGCCAACTCGGACTAGTCCCCTCAGATACGCAGTATTTT.

The rearrangement uses TRBV9 and TRBJ1-6; unclear D gene. Germline CDR1 reads SGDLS; CDR2 reads YYNGEE. The CDR3 has 15 amino acids. Trimming took 4 bases from V and 6 from J, leaving 14 bases between them. The chain's CDR3 is CASSPGRLGNSPLHF. Here the CDR3 DNA reads TGTGCCAGCAGCCCCGGGAGGCTTGGTAATTCACCCCTCCACTTT.

The chain has TRBV5-1 and TRBJ1-2; 10 bases fit TRBD1. Germline CDR1 is SGHRS and CDR2 is YFSETQ. V trimming: 0 bases; J trimming: 8 bases; junction bases outside the gene matches: 10. The length of the CDR3 is 16 residues. The CDR3 here is CASSLVTGTGVGGYTF. The CDR3, as DNA: TGCGCCAGCAGCTTGGTTACCGGGACAGGGGTTGGCGGCTACACCTTC.

V usage is TRBV2 and J usage is TRBJ2-1; 8 bases agree with TRBD1. In germline, CDR1 is SNHLY, CDR2 FYNNEI. This CDR3 spans 14 amino acids. The V gene end was trimmed by 6 bases and the J gene end by 6 bases; junction bases not matched to a gene: 7. The CDR3 reads CASSARTGINEQFF. The CDR3 nucleotides read TGTGCCAGCAGCGCGCGGACAGGGATCAATGAGCAGTTCTTC.

The rearrangement uses TRBV3-1 (or the pseudogene TRBV3-2) and TRBJ2-7; D possibly corresponds to TRBD2 (5 bases). CDR1 LGHDT and CDR2 YNNKEL come from the germline V gene (reference sequence). The CDR3 contains 14 residues. The V end was cut by 5 bases, the J end by 12 bases, with 23 bases between. This chain's CDR3 is CASSGAGLGRGLYF. The CDR3 nucleotides read TGTGCCAGCAGCGGCGCTGGATTGGGGAGAGGTCTGTACTTC.

This chain connects TRBV27 to TRBJ2-3; 8 bases match TRBD2. Germline CDR1 MNHEY, CDR2 SMNVEV (reference sequence). The CDR3 extends over 15 amino acids. V shed 3 bases, J shed 0 bases, and the junction held 2 bases outside the gene matches. CDR3 nucleotide sequence: TGTGCCAGCAGTTTTACGGGAGGGAGCACAGATACGCAGTATTTT. This encodes CASSFTGGSTDTQYF.

The rearrangement joins TRBV28 to TRBJ2-2; D gene unclear. CDR3 size: 16 residues. Trimming took 10 bases from V and 0 from J, leaving 18 bases between them. Germline loops: CDR1 MDHEN, CDR2 SYDVKM. CDR3 sequence: CAIEMQDTSNTGELFF. The CDR3 DNA reads TGTGCCATCGAAATGCAAGACACTTCGAACACCGGGGAGCTGTTTTTT.

This clone was found once. The chain carries TRBV11-1 and TRBJ2-1, with 7 bases that match TRBD1. The trim removed 6 bases at V and 10 bases at J, leaving 6 bases unmatched. The CDR3 runs to 12 residues. Germline V gene data show CDR1 as SGHAT and CDR2 as FQDESV (reference sequence). The CDR3 loop reads CASSSTGAEQFF. The CDR3 coding sequence is TGTGCCAGCAGTTCAACAGGGGCCGAGCAGTTCTTC. Looking up the rest from reference TRBV11-1 and TRBJ2-1 gives the full variable domain: EAEVAQSPRYKITEKSQAVAFWCDPISGHATLYWYRQILGQGPELLVQFQDESVVDDSQLPKDRFSAERLKGVDSTLKIQPAELGDSAMYLCASSSTGAEQFFGPGTRLTVL.

This chain links TRBV7-8 with TRBJ1-4; 7 bases map to TRBD1. The length of the CDR3 is 16 residues. Germline values: CDR1 SGHVS, CDR2 FQNEAQ. V dropped 5 bases and J dropped 1; count of bases not matched to a gene: 7. The CDR3: CASSPRQGGTNEKLFF. CDR3 DNA: TGTGCCAGCAGCCCCAGACAGGGAGGAACTAATGAAAAACTGTTTTTT.

This chain joins TRBV30 and TRBJ1-3; a possible D gene is TRBD1 (5 bases). Looked up from germline, CDR1 is GTSNPN and CDR2 is SVGIG (reference sequence). Trimming left V 0 bases short and J 3 bases short, with 9 bases between. The CDR3 has 14 residues. CDR3 sequence reads: CAWSVHRIGNTIYF. The CDR3 DNA sequence: TGTGCCTGGAGTGTACACAGGATTGGAAACACCATATATTTT.

V gene TRBV2 combines with J gene TRBJ2-7; TRBD2 matches 12 bases. This CDR3 contains 18 residues. Germline V CDR1 and CDR2: SNHLY, FYNNEI. Losses at the gene ends were 8 bases for V and 2 bases for J; bases not matched to a gene: 16. Here the CDR3 DNA reads TGTGCCAGCGCCCCGGCCGGAGGACTAGCGGGAAAAACCTACGAGCAGTACTTC. Its protein is CASAPAGGLAGKTYEQYF.

This chain links TRBV18 with TRBJ1-1; 7 bases agree with TRBD1. V was pared by 5 bases and J by 4 bases, with 7 bases of the junction left unmatched. The CDR3 has 14 residues. In germline, CDR1 is KGHSH, CDR2 LQKENI. CDR3 nucleotide sequence: TGTGCCAGCTCATCCAATACAGGGGCCACTGAAGCTTTCTTT. Its translation: CASSSNTGATEAFF. Based on the CDR3 plus reference TRBV18 and TRBJ1-1, the full variable domain is NAGVMQNPRHLVRRRGQEARLRCSPMKGHSHVYWYRQLPEEGLKFMVYLQKENIIDESGMPKERFSAEFPKEGPSILRIQQVVRGDSAAYFCASSSNTGATEAFFGQGTRLTVV.

The table lists this clone with a count of one. The chain couples TRBV27 to TRBJ2-1, with D possibly TRBD2 on 5 matching bases. The V end lost 3 bases, the J end lost 7 bases, and 19 bases lay between the germline ends. In germline, CDR1 is MNHEY, CDR2 SMNVEV (reference sequence). The CDR3 is made up of 16 amino acids. CDR3 sequence: CASSFILAKALNEQFF. DNA of the CDR3: TGTGCCAGCAGTTTTATCCTAGCCAAAGCCTTGAATGAGCAGTTCTTC.

The chain uses TRBV7-2 and TRBJ1-5, with D possibly being TRBD1 (6 bases). V was pared by 1 base and J by 3 bases, with 16 bases between. Germline V gene lookup returns CDR1 SGHTA and CDR2 FQGNSA. CDR3 length equals 17 residues. The CDR3 loop is CASSLGRGGPANQPQHF. In nucleotides, the CDR3 is TGTGCCAGCAGCTTAGGGCGGGGGGGGCCCGCCAATCAGCCCCAGCATTTT. The variable domain in full, completed from reference TRBV7-2 and TRBJ1-5, reads GAGVSQSPSNKVTEKGKDVELRCDPISGHTALYWYRQSLGQGLEFLIYFQGNSAPDKSGLPSDRFSAERTGGSVSTLTIQRTQQEDSAVYLCASSLGRGGPANQPQHFGDGTRLSIL.

V and J are TRBV6-5 and TRBJ2-1; D gene uncertain. The CDR3 contains 11 residues. Looked up from germline, CDR1 is MNHEY and CDR2 is SVGAGI. The ends were cut back, 6 bases at V and 3 bases at J, with 3 bases in the middle. Written as DNA, the CDR3 is TGTGCCAGCAGCGTCTACAATGAGCAGTTCTTC. Protein: CASSVYNEQFF.

This clone has just a few counts. V usage is TRBV19 and J usage is TRBJ1-5; 8 bases fit TRBD1. After removal of 2 bases from V and 2 bases from J, the junction contained 14 bases not matched to a gene. Germline V gene data show CDR1 as LNHDA and CDR2 as SQIVND (reference sequence). The CDR3 is 19 residues long. CDR3 sequence: CASSISRSQGARGNQPQHF. The DNA for the CDR3 is TGTGCCAGTAGTATAAGCCGTTCCCAGGGGGCACGGGGCAATCAGCCCCAGCATTTT.